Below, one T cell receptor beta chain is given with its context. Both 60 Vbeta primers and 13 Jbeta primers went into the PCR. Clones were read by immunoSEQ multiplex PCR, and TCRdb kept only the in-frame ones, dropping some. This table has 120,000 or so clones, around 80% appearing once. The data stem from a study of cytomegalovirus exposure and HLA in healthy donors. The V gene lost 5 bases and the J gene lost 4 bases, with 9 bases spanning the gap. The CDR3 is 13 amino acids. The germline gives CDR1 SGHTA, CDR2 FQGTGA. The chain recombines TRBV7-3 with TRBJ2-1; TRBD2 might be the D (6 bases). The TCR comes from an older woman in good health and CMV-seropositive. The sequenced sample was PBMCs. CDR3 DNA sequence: TGTGCCAGCAGCCCCGGGAGTTACAATGAGCAGTTCTTC. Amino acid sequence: CASSPGSYNEQFF. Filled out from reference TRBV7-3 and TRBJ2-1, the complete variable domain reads GAGVSQTPSNKVTEKGKYVELRCDPISGHTALYWYRQSLGQGPEFLIYFQGTGAADDSGLPNDRFFAVRPEGSVSTLKIQRTERGDSAVYLCASSPGSYNEQFFGPGTRLTVL.